The 21 T cell receptor beta chains listed next were all sequenced from one sample in a study of identical twins. TCRdb re-analysed the 5' RACE reads in MiXCR, keeping a single row per CDR3 protein. The sample lists about 460,000 distinct CDR3 sequences; over 12% were seen once. This same sample was also part of a study on yellow fever vaccine responses in identical twins.

Sequencing input: CD4+ T cells sorted from blood. The source is a woman in her late teens or twenties in good health.

This clonotype was counted only a few times. The V and J genes are TRBV11-2 and TRBJ2-3; D gene uncertain. This CDR3 comprises 13 residues. CDR1 is SGHAT, CDR2 FQNNGV, per germline. V was clipped by 3 bases and J by 6 bases, with 10 bases between them. DNA of the CDR3: TGTGCCAGCAGCTTTCTGGGCCGGGATACGCAGTATTTT. Translation: CASSFLGRDTQYF.

Many counts were recorded for this clonotype. V and J are TRBV24-1 and TRBJ1-4; D not certain. The germline CDR1 and CDR2 sequences are KGHDR and SFDVKD. V dropped 4 bases and J dropped 5 bases, with 10 bases sitting between them. The CDR3 has 14 residues. The chain's CDR3 is CATSDGRRNEKLFF. The CDR3 nucleotides are TGTGCCACCAGTGACGGGAGGCGAAATGAAAAACTGTTTTTT.

This clonotype turned up a few times. This chain connects TRBV6-5 to TRBJ2-7; a possible D gene is TRBD2 (5 bases). The CDR3 totals 14 residues. The germline CDR1 and CDR2 sequences are MNHEY and SVGAGI. With 0 bases removed from V and 6 bases from J, the gap between germline ends came to 12 bases. The CDR3 loop reads CASSYSQVRGEQYF. CDR3 coding DNA: TGTGCCAGCAGTTACTCGCAGGTACGGGGCGAGCAGTACTTC.

DNA of the CDR3: TGTGCCAGCAGCTTACGGGGCCAAAGGGCAGATACGCAGTATTTT. It yields the protein CASSLRGQRADTQYF. This chain links TRBV7-3 with TRBJ2-3, with D tentatively TRBD1 or TRBD2 (5 bases each). Germline loops: CDR1 SGHTA, CDR2 FQGTGA. The length of the CDR3 is 15 residues. Trimming pared 2 bases from V and 4 bases from J, leaving 13 bases between. The full variable domain, in which reference TRBV7-3 and TRBJ2-3 provide the parts outside the CDR3, is GAGVSQTPSNKVTEKGKYVELRCDPISGHTALYWYRQSLGQGPEFLIYFQGTGAADDSGLPNDRFFAVRPEGSVSTLKIQRTERGDSAVYLCASSLRGQRADTQYFGPGTRLTVL.

The chain carries TRBV7-2 and TRBJ2-5; the D is unclear. The CDR3 sequence is 12 residues long. In germline, CDR1 is SGHTA, CDR2 FQGNSA. V lost 5 bases and J 4 bases, leaving 8 bases between the germline ends. The chain's CDR3 is CASSPTIETQYF. In DNA, the CDR3 is TGTGCCAGCAGCCCTACAATAGAGACCCAGTACTTC.

This clonotype has just a few counts. The chain carries TRBV15 and TRBJ1-4; the D gene is possibly TRBD1 (5 bases). CDR3 length equals 15 residues. V lost 4 bases and J 7 bases, leaving 16 bases between the germline ends. Per germline, CDR1 LNHNV and CDR2 YYDKDF (reference sequence). CDR3 sequence reads: CATSKGTLGGEKLFF. The CDR3 nucleotides are TGTGCCACCAGCAAGGGGACTCTGGGGGGTGAAAAACTGTTTTTT.

This clonotype was seen many times. The CDR3 protein is CSVQGFTGGTSGTDTQYF. The CDR3 region has the DNA TGCAGCGTTCAGGGCTTTACCGGAGGGACTAGCGGTACAGATACGCAGTATTTT. This chain links TRBV29-1 with TRBJ2-3; TRBD2 matches at 11 bases. The CDR3 loop spans 18 amino acids. V shed 5 bases and J 3 bases; nucleotides not matched to a gene: 16. Germline V gene sequence: CDR1 SQVTM, CDR2 ANQGSEA.

In its sample, this clonotype was seen many times. The rearrangement uses TRBV5-1 and TRBJ2-7; 8 bases are a match to TRBD2. Germline loops: CDR1 SGHRS, CDR2 YFSETQ. V lost 7 bases and J lost 3; bases outside the gene matches: 12. This CDR3 is built from 15 residues. The CDR3 coding sequence is TGCGCCAGCCGAGCTTGGAGCGGGAGTGGCTACGAGCAGTACTTC. Protein product: CASRAWSGSGYEQYF.

The chain couples TRBV24-1 to TRBJ2-1; D remains unclear. This CDR3 region has 16 residues. Germline V lookup: CDR1 KGHDR, CDR2 SFDVKD. V lost 3 bases, J lost 0 bases, and 11 bases lay in between. CDR3 amino acids: CATSDPLPGSYNEQFF. DNA for the CDR3: TGTGCCACCAGTGATCCCCTCCCTGGCTCCTACAATGAGCAGTTCTTC.

The V gene is TRBV11-2, the J gene TRBJ2-2; TRBD2 aligns across 12 bases. The ends lost 5 bases at V and 1 base at J; junction bases unmatched: 8. The CDR3 consists of 18 residues. In germline, CDR1 is SGHAT, CDR2 FQNNGV. The DNA of the CDR3 is TGTGCCAGCAGCCGCGGGACTAGCGGGTATAAGAACACCGGGGAGCTGTTTTTT. Protein sequence: CASSRGTSGYKNTGELFF.

The chain has TRBV20-1 and TRBJ1-1; no firm D call. Per germline, CDR1 DFQATT and CDR2 SNEGSKA (reference sequence). Between the trimmed V and J ends, which lost 4 bases and 0 bases, there was a span of 15 bases. The CDR3 is 15 residues long. The CDR3 nucleotides read TGCAGTGCTACAATCCCGGACGGCATGAACACTGAAGCTTTCTTT. Its translation is CSATIPDGMNTEAFF.

CDR3: CAWSVGSGGVQETQYF. The CDR3 nucleotides read TGTGCCTGGAGTGTTGGAAGCGGGGGGGTACAAGAGACCCAGTACTTC. This chain connects TRBV30 to TRBJ2-5; 10 nucleotides align to TRBD2. CDR1 is GTSNPN and CDR2 is SVGIG in the germline V gene (reference sequence). The CDR3 consists of 16 residues. The V and J ends lost 0 bases and 2 bases, in that order; junction bases with no gene match: 6.

There are a few counts of this clonotype. The gene calls are TRBV5-4 and TRBJ2-1; D is unclear. The germline V and J ends were trimmed by 9 bases and 9 bases, with 19 bases remaining between them. Germline CDR1 and CDR2: SGHNT and YYREEE (reference sequence). This CDR3 is 13 amino acids long. The CDR3 region has the DNA TGTGCCACCCAACTTGACCAGCACGGTGAGCAGTTCTTC. This sequence encodes CATQLDQHGEQFF.

The V and J genes are TRBV20-1 and TRBJ2-7; 7 bases fit TRBD2. This CDR3 is built from 13 residues. The trim removed 2 bases at V and 3 bases at J, leaving 4 bases unmatched. The germline CDR1 and CDR2 sequences are DFQATT and SNEGSKA (reference sequence). CDR3 loop: CSARKAGVYEQYF. The CDR3 DNA follows: TGCAGTGCTAGAAAGGCGGGGGTCTACGAGCAGTACTTC.

The CDR3 sequence: CASRYLGLASSYNEQFF. CDR3 DNA: TGTGCCAGCAGGTATTTAGGACTAGCGAGCTCCTACAATGAGCAGTTCTTC. The V call is TRBV2, the J call TRBJ2-1, with 9 bases lining up with TRBD2. In germline, CDR1 is SNHLY, CDR2 FYNNEI. The CDR3 spans 17 residues. V was clipped by 6 bases and J by 0 bases; unmatched bases: 9.

In this sample, this clonotype turned up a few times. The rearrangement uses TRBV6-1 and TRBJ2-1; D is undetermined. V was pared by 1 base and J by 3 bases, with 10 bases between. The CDR3 has 15 amino acids. CDR1 is MNHNS and CDR2 is SASEGT in the germline V gene. CDR3 coding DNA: TGTGCCAGCAGTGAAGTCGGTGGGATCTACAATGAGCAGTTCTTC. It encodes CASSEVGGIYNEQFF.

This clonotype was recorded a few times. The chain combines TRBV29-1 with TRBJ2-1, with a tentative D call TRBD2 (6 bases). V lost 7 bases and J 6 bases, leaving 13 bases between the germline ends. CDR1 is SQVTM and CDR2 is ANQGSEA in the germline V gene. The CDR3 sequence is 12 residues long. CDR3 region: CSESGLSNEQFF. The CDR3 nucleotides are TGCAGCGAGTCGGGACTTTCCAATGAGCAGTTCTTC.

This clonotype came up a few times. The chain uses TRBV9 and TRBJ2-3; 8 bases are a match to TRBD2. Germline CDR1 and CDR2: SGDLS and YYNGEE. CDR3 length: 16 amino acids. V dropped 2 bases and J dropped 5; count of bases not matched to a gene: 10. CDR3 sequence (DNA): TGTGCCAGCAGCGTCATCGACGGGAGGGCCGAAGATACGCAGTATTTT. Protein sequence: CASSVIDGRAEDTQYF.

This clonotype occurred a few times. CDR3 in amino acids: CASSLDRILYGYTF. The CDR3 nucleotides read TGTGCCAGCAGCTTAGACAGGATCCTCTATGGCTACACCTTC. The chain uses TRBV28 and TRBJ1-2; a possible D gene is TRBD1 (6 bases). The CDR3 contains 14 residues. Germline assignment: CDR1 MDHEN and CDR2 SYDVKM. V was pared by 6 bases and J by 4 bases, with 15 bases between.

The chain combines TRBV13 with TRBJ2-3; 10 bases match TRBD1. This CDR3 is built from 16 residues. Germline CDR1 PRHDT, CDR2 FYEKMQ (reference sequence). Trimming took 5 bases from V and 8 from J; bases not matched to a gene: 13. DNA of the CDR3: TGTGCCAGCAGCCAGAACACCGGGACAGGGGAACGTACGCAGTATTTT. As protein: CASSQNTGTGERTQYF.

The rearrangement joins TRBV7-9 to TRBJ2-3; D is unresolved. CDR1 SEHNR and CDR2 FQNEAQ come from the germline V gene (reference sequence). Trimming shortened V by 8 bases and J by 0 bases, and 12 bases separated the two germline ends. The CDR3 loop spans 14 amino acids. As DNA, the CDR3 is TGTGCCAGCGATCCCGGCAGGAGCACAGATACGCAGTATTTT. It specifies CASDPGRSTDTQYF.